This T cell receptor (beta chain) originates from a study of T cell responses to AZD1222 COVID-19 vaccine. The CDR3 runs 14 residues. Germline values: CDR1 MNHEY, CDR2 SMNVEV (reference sequence). V gave up 5 bases and J gave up 2 bases, with 13 bases separating them. Some clones are missing from TCRdb's copy, which holds only in-frame ones; the method was immunoSEQ multiplex PCR. The sample carries approximately 170,000 clones, around 87% recorded once. The material was peripheral blood, obtained on day 0 of AZD1222 vaccination. This sequence was found in an adult in good health. This chain connects TRBV27 to TRBJ2-7; the D gene is possibly TRBD2 (7 bases). CDR3 loop: CASSVGGVAYEQYF. The CDR3 DNA reads as TGTGCCAGCAGTGTAGGGGGGGTAGCCTACGAGCAGTACTTC.